The 18 T cell receptor beta chains in this list originate from one sample, sequenced in a study of blood T cell repertoires in COVID-19. The table came from immunoSEQ multiplex PCR; TCRdb's copy has only in-frame clones and leaves some out. The sample has about 190,000 clones; about 88% are singletons. Sequenced: PBMCs or T cells enriched from blood (not recorded which). The receptors here all came from a young woman who had recovered from COVID-19.

This clone came up once. This rearrangement joins TRBV18 to TRBJ1-2, with D unresolved. The CDR3 runs 16 residues. Between the trimmed V and J ends, which lost 3 bases and 7 bases, there was a span of 21 bases. Germline V gene sequence: CDR1 KGHSH, CDR2 LQKENI. Written as DNA, the CDR3 is TGTGCCAGCTCACCCACGGTTAACGGGATTTTGAGTGGCTACACCTTC. This gives the protein CASSPTVNGILSGYTF.

The V call is TRBV28, the J call TRBJ1-2; TRBD1 matches at 7 bases. The CDR3 is 14 amino acids. CDR1 is MDHEN and CDR2 is SYDVKM in the germline V gene. The V and J ends lost 2 bases and 6 bases, in that order; junction bases with no gene match: 6. Written as DNA, the CDR3 is TGTGCCAGCAGTTTACTAGGACAGGACCATGGCTACACCTTC. Its translation is CASSLLGQDHGYTF.

V and J are TRBV10-3 and TRBJ1-2, with D possibly TRBD1 on 6 matching bases. The germline gives CDR1 ENHRY, CDR2 SYGVKD. Trimming removed 6 bases at V and 10 bases at J, with 21 bases between. The CDR3 has 14 amino acids. The CDR3 nucleotides read TGTGCCATCAGGGGTTCAGGGGTGGTCGGAAACTACACCTTC. Protein: CAIRGSGVVGNYTF.

The chain recombines TRBV10-2 with TRBJ2-1; D possibly corresponds to TRBD1 (6 bases). Trimming stripped 6 bases from V and 4 bases from J, with 22 bases between. The CDR3 is 17 residues long. The V gene's germline CDR1 is WSHSY and CDR2 SAAADI. The CDR3 DNA reads TGCGCCAGCAGCGACTACCTACAGGGCAACTCATACAATGAGCAGTTCTTC. As protein: CASSDYLQGNSYNEQFF.

This chain's CDR3 is CASSAGGASFF. As DNA, the CDR3 is TGTGCCAGCAGTGCGGGGGGCGCGTCTTTCTTT. The J gene is TRBJ1-1, the V gene TRBV6-4, with a tentative D call TRBD1 (6 bases). CDR3 length equals 11 residues. Germline V gives CDR1 MRHNA, CDR2 SNTAGT. Trimming cost V 4 bases and J 12 bases, with 12 bases left between them.

The rearrangement links TRBV29-1 to TRBJ2-7; 8 nucleotides align to TRBD2. Per germline, CDR1 SQVTM and CDR2 ANQGSEA. With V trimmed by 5 bases and J by 3 bases, 9 bases remained unmatched. This CDR3 spans 14 amino acids. The CDR3 sequence: CSVLSGSTLYEQYF. The CDR3 DNA reads TGCAGCGTTCTGAGCGGGAGTACCCTCTACGAGCAGTACTTC.

This clone came up once. V is TRBV4-2 and J is TRBJ2-1; D is perhaps TRBD2 (6 bases). The CDR3 covers 16 residues. CDR1 is LGHNA and CDR2 is YNFKEQ in the germline V gene. Trimming stripped 0 bases from V and 1 base from J, with 10 bases between. CDR3 region: CASSQEIAVSYNEQFF. CDR3 in DNA: TGTGCCAGCAGCCAAGAAATAGCGGTATCCTACAATGAGCAGTTCTTC.

The chain links TRBV10-2 to TRBJ2-7, with D perhaps matching TRBD2 (6 bases). The ends were cut back, 7 bases at V and 0 bases at J, with 10 bases in the middle. Per germline, CDR1 WSHSY and CDR2 SAAADI. CDR3 length: 13 amino acids. CDR3 sequence reads: CASMAGSSYEQYV. DNA of the CDR3: TGCGCCAGCATGGCGGGGAGCTCCTACGAGCAGTACGTC.

This clone was detected only a few times. This chain uses TRBV27 with TRBJ2-3; D possibly corresponds to TRBD1 (6 bases). The ends were cut back, 2 bases at V and 4 bases at J, with 7 bases in the middle. Germline V CDR1 and CDR2: MNHEY, SMNVEV (reference sequence). The CDR3 covers 13 residues. The CDR3 sequence: CASSLAGADTQYF. The CDR3 DNA follows: TGTGCCAGCAGTTTAGCAGGGGCAGATACGCAGTATTTT.

CDR3 coding DNA: TGTGCCAGCAGTCGGACTAGCGGGAGCAACGAGCAGTACTTC. Translation gives CASSRTSGSNEQYF. The J gene is TRBJ2-7, the V gene TRBV3-1 (or the pseudogene TRBV3-2); 13 bases are shared with TRBD2. CDR3 length: 14 amino acids. J gave up 5 bases and V 6 bases, and 4 bases lay outside the gene matches. From germline, CDR1 is LGHDT and CDR2 YNNKEL (reference sequence).

This clone was seen more than once but under ten times. This chain uses TRBV4-2 with TRBJ1-3; 10 bases are a match to TRBD1. The germline V gene has CDR1 LGHNA and CDR2 YNFKEQ. This CDR3 has 21 amino acids. V trimming: 0 bases; J trimming: 0 bases; junction bases outside the gene matches: 14. CDR3 in amino acids: CASSQEVLTGGRISSGNTIYF. DNA of the CDR3: TGTGCCAGCAGCCAAGAAGTCCTGACAGGGGGCAGAATATCCTCTGGAAACACCATATATTTT.

The CDR3, as DNA: TGTGCCAGCAGAATCCAGGAGGGCGATGGCTACACCTTC. This gives the protein CASRIQEGDGYTF. This chain uses TRBV5-4 with TRBJ1-2, with D unclear. V was shortened by 5 bases and J by 6 bases, with 14 bases between the two germline ends. The V gene's germline CDR1 is SGHNT and CDR2 YYREEE (reference sequence). This CDR3 contains 13 residues.

The chain links TRBV4-1 to TRBJ1-4; D gene unclear. This CDR3 comprises 13 residues. CDR1 MGHRA and CDR2 YSYEKL come from the germline V gene. The V end was cut by 0 bases, the J end by 7 bases, with 6 bases between. The CDR3: CASSQDSSEKLFF. CDR3 bases: TGCGCCAGCAGCCAAGATAGCAGTGAAAAACTGTTTTTT.

The chain carries TRBV5-1 and TRBJ1-1; possible D gene TRBD1, 5 bases. This CDR3 is 14 amino acids long. Germline values: CDR1 SGHRS, CDR2 YFSETQ. V was cut by 0 bases and J by 4 bases, with 10 bases left in between. The CDR3 is CASSLEGVSTEAFF. Here the CDR3 DNA reads TGCGCCAGCAGCTTGGAAGGGGTGAGCACTGAAGCTTTCTTT.

The chain joins TRBV19 to TRBJ1-2, with a weak D call TRBD1 (5 bases). The germline V gene has CDR1 LNHDA and CDR2 SQIVND (reference sequence). Trimming removed 3 bases from V and 5 bases from J, with 13 bases in between. The CDR3 has 14 amino acids. The CDR3 sequence is CASSIGDLRYGYTF. CDR3 nucleotide sequence: TGTGCCAGTAGTATCGGGGACTTGAGGTATGGCTACACCTTC.

In its sample, this clone was seen a few times. The chain combines TRBV28 with TRBJ1-2, with D possibly being TRBD1 (5 bases). With 6 bases removed from V and 1 base from J, the gap between germline ends came to 12 bases. CDR1 is MDHEN, CDR2 SYDVKM, per germline. This CDR3 comprises 14 residues. The CDR3 bases are TGTGCCAGCAGACCGCAGGGCGTTAACTATGGCTACACCTTC. Translated, it gives CASRPQGVNYGYTF.

The chain is built from TRBV6-5 and TRBJ1-3; no firm D call. The CDR3 covers 15 residues. Trimming took 6 bases from V and 3 from J, leaving 15 bases between them. Germline values: CDR1 MNHEY, CDR2 SVGAGI. The CDR3 coding sequence is TGTGCCAGCAGGCCCGGGGTAGGCAGTGGAAACACCATATATTTT. Protein sequence: CASRPGVGSGNTIYF.

This clone was recorded a few times. The chain joins TRBV24-1 to TRBJ1-2; D may be TRBD1 (5 bases). This CDR3 is built from 16 residues. V gave up 9 bases and J gave up 5 bases, with 24 bases separating them. The germline CDR1 and CDR2 sequences are KGHDR and SFDVKD. This chain's CDR3 is CATGGGEKEGIYGYTF. DNA of the CDR3: TGTGCCACCGGTGGGGGAGAAAAGGAGGGCATTTATGGCTACACCTTC.